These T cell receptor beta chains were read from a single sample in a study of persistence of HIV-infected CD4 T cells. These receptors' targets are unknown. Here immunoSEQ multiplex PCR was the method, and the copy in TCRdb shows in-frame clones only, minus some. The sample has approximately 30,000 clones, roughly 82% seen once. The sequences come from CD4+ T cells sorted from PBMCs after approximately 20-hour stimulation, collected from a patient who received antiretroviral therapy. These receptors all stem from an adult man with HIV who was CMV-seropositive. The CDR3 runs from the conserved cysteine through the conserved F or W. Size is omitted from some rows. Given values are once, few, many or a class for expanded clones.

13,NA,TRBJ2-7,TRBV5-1,CASSWDGAYEQYF
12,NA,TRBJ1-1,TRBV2,CATLGGDTEAFF
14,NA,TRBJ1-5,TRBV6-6,CASSATGLNQPQHF
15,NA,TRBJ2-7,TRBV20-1,CSASVLAGGTYEQYF
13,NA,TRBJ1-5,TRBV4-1,CASSRGGAQPQHF
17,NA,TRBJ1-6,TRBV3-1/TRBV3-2,CASSVASRTGGNSPLHF
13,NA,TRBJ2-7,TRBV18,CASSPLRDSSLYF
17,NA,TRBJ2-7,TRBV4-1,CASSQDRGWGSHYEQYF
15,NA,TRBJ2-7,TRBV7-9,CASSSTGTSGGTKYF
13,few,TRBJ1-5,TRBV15,CATSRVPTEPQHF
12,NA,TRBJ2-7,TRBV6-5,CASSPRQSEQYF
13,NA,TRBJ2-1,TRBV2,CASRGLVSWRQFF
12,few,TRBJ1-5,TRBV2,CASNAINQPQHF
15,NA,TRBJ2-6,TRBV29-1,CSVIRTGSGANVLTF
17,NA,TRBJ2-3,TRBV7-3,CASSLISSAPGADTQYF
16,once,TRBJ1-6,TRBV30,CAWSTLGTANNSPLHF
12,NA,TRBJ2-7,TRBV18,CASSPLGHEQYF